Listed here are 11 T cell receptor beta chains from one sample, sequenced in a study of blood T cell repertoires in COVID-19. This table comes from immunoSEQ multiplex PCR, and its TCRdb copy is limited to in-frame clones, with some not included. The sample consists of about 300,000 clones, approximately 86% of them appearing once. The sample was peripheral blood. Every receptor here comes from a man between 65 and 85 years old with acute or convalescent COVID-19.

The V call is TRBV3-1 (or the pseudogene TRBV3-2), the J call TRBJ1-4; perhaps TRBD1 as D (5 bases). The CDR3 length is 16 residues. The V gene's germline CDR1 is LGHDT and CDR2 YNNKEL (reference sequence). Between the trimmed V and J ends, which lost 0 bases and 5 bases, there was a span of 13 bases. The CDR3 is CASSQDPGGGNEKLFF. CDR3 coding DNA: TGTGCCAGCAGCCAAGACCCCGGGGGGGGAAATGAAAAACTGTTTTTT.

This sequence joins TRBV6-8 and TRBJ2-2; D is unresolved. This CDR3 region has 15 residues. Trimming took 5 bases from V and 1 from J, leaving 11 bases between them. The germline V gene has CDR1 MNHGY and CDR2 SAAAGT. The CDR3 DNA follows: TGTGCCAGCAGTGCGAGTTTTATGAACACCGGGGAGCTGTTTTTT. This translates into CASSASFMNTGELFF.

This clone was picked up a small number of times. V is TRBV5-6 and J is TRBJ1-2, with D unresolved. This CDR3 contains 13 residues. Germline values: CDR1 SGHDT, CDR2 YYEEEE. Trimming pared 3 bases from V and 3 bases from J, leaving 9 bases between. CDR3 DNA: TGTGCCAGCAGCTCCCGACTGGACTATGGCTACACCTTC. It specifies CASSSRLDYGYTF.

The sample holds one count of this clone. The chain has TRBV7-9 and TRBJ1-1; TRBD1 matches at 9 bases. V shed 2 bases and J 7 bases; nucleotides not matched to a gene: 11. This CDR3 has 16 amino acids. CDR1 is SEHNR and CDR2 is FQNEAQ in the germline V gene (reference sequence). The CDR3, as DNA: TGTGCCAGCAGCTTACGCGCGACAGGGGGTTTGGATGAAGCTTTCTTT. It codes for CASSLRATGGLDEAFF.

The CDR3 region has the DNA TGCGCCAGCAGCACGGGACATGATAATGAAAAACTGTTTTTT. The encoded protein is CASSTGHDNEKLFF. The chain combines TRBV5-1 with TRBJ1-4; D may be TRBD1 (6 bases). CDR3 length equals 14 residues. Deletions cut 4 bases from V and 4 bases from J, with 11 bases between. Germline CDR1 is SGHRS and CDR2 is YFSETQ.

The chain combines TRBV4-2 with TRBJ1-2; a possible D gene is TRBD1 (6 bases). Trimming left V 4 bases short and J 8 bases short, with 17 bases between. The CDR3 consists of 14 residues. Looked up from germline, CDR1 is LGHNA and CDR2 is YNFKEQ. In nucleotides, the CDR3 is TGTGCCAGCAGCCCAAGATTACAAGGGGGAGGCTACACCTTC. It is translated as CASSPRLQGGGYTF.

V is TRBV5-1 and J is TRBJ1-6; a possible D gene is TRBD1 (5 bases). This CDR3 has 14 residues. The germline V gene encodes CDR1 SGHRS and CDR2 YFSETQ. V lost 1 base, J lost 8 bases, and 10 bases lay in between. The CDR3 here is CASSLHGGDSPLHF. The CDR3, as DNA: TGCGCCAGCAGCTTGCACGGGGGGGATTCACCCCTCCACTTT.

This clone was seen only once. The chain links TRBV27 to TRBJ1-3, with unresolved D. The ends were cut back, 6 bases at V and 4 bases at J, with 10 bases in the middle. The CDR3 covers 13 residues. The V gene's germline CDR1 is MNHEY and CDR2 SMNVEV (reference sequence). CDR3 protein: CASRASGGNTIYF. The CDR3 DNA sequence: TGTGCCAGCAGGGCCTCGGGGGGAAACACCATATATTTT.

This chain joins TRBV9 and TRBJ1-6; D possibly corresponds to TRBD1 (5 bases). The V end lost 0 bases, the J end lost 6 bases, and 10 bases lay between the germline ends. CDR1 and CDR2 from the germline V gene are SGDLS and YYNGEE. The CDR3 runs 15 residues. The CDR3 DNA sequence: TGTGCCAGCAGCGTAGGGGGGGGGATTAATTCACCCCTCCACTTT. Its protein product is CASSVGGGINSPLHF.

This sequence joins TRBV28 and TRBJ1-2, with D tentatively TRBD1 (6 bases). Trimming cost V 3 bases and J 6 bases, with 20 bases left between them. Per the germline V gene, CDR1 is MDHEN and CDR2 is SYDVKM. The CDR3 sequence is 16 residues long. Here the CDR3 reads CASSFGLRTDAHGYTF. The CDR3 region has the DNA TGTGCCAGCAGTTTCGGGCTAAGGACAGACGCCCATGGCTACACCTTC.

This sequence joins TRBV29-1 and TRBJ2-7; possibly TRBD2 for D (5 bases). Looked up from germline, CDR1 is SQVTM and CDR2 is ANQGSEA. The CDR3 consists of 12 residues. Deletions cut 6 bases from V and 1 base from J, with 10 bases between. CDR3 region: CSVGVYSYEQYF. CDR3 DNA: TGCAGCGTCGGGGTCTATTCCTACGAGCAGTACTTC.